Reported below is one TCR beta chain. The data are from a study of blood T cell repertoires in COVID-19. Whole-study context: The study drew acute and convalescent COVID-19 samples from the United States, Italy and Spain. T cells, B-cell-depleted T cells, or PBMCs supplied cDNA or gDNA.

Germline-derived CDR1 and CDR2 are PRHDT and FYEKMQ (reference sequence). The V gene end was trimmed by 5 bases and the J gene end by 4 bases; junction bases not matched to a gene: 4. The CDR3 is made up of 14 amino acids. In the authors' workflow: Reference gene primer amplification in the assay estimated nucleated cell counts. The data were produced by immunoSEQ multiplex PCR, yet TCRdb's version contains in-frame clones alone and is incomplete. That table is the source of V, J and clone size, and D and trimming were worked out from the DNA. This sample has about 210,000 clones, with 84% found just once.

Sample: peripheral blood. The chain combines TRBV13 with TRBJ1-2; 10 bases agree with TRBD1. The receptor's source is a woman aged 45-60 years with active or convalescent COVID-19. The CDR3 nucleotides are TGTGCCAGCAGCGCGGACAGGGGGGTCTATGGCTACACCTTC. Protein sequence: CASSADRGVYGYTF.